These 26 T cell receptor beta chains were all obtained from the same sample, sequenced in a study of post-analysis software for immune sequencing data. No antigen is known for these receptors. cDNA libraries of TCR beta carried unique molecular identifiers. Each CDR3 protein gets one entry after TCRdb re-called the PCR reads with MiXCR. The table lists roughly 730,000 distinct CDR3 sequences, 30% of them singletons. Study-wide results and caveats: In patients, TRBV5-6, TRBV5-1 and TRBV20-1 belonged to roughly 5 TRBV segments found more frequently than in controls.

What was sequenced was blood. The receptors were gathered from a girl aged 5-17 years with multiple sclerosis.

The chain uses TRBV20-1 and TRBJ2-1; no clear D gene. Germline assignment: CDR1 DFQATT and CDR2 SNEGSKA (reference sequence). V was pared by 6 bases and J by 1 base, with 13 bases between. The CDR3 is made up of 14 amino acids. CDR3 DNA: TGCAGTGCGAAGTATATAGGGTCCTACAATGAGCAGTTCTTC. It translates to CSAKYIGSYNEQFF.

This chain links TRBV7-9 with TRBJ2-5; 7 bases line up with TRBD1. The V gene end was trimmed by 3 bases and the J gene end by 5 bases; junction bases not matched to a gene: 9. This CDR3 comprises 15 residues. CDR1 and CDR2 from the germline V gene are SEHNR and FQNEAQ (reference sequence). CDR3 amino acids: CASSFPGQRGETQYF. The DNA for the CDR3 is TGTGCCAGCAGCTTCCCGGGACAGAGGGGGGAGACCCAGTACTTC.

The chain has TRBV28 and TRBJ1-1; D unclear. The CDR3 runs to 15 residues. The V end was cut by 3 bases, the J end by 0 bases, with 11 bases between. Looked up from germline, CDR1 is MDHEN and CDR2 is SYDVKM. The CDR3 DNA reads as TGTGCCAGCAGTTTGGTTGAAGAATTGAACACTGAAGCTTTCTTT. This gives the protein CASSLVEELNTEAFF.

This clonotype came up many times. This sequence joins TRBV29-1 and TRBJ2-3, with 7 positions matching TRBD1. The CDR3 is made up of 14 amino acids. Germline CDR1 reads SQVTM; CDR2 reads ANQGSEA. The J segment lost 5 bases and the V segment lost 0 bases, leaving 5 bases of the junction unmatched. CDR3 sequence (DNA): TGCAGCGTTGAAGATCTGGCAGGGGGAGATACGCAGTATTTT. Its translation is CSVEDLAGGDTQYF.

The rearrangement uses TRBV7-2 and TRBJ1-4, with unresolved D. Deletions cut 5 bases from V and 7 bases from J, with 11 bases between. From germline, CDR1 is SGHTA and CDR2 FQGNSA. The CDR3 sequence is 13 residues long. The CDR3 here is CASSSYSAEKLFF. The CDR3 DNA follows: TGTGCCAGCAGCAGCTATTCTGCTGAAAAACTGTTTTTT.

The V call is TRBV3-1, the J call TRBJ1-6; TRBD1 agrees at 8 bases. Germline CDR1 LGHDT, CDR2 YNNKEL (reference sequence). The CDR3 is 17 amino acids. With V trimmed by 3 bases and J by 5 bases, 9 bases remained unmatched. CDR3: CASSQFIQGGDNSPLHF. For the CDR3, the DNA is TGTGCCAGCAGCCAGTTCATACAGGGGGGGGATAATTCACCCCTCCACTTT.

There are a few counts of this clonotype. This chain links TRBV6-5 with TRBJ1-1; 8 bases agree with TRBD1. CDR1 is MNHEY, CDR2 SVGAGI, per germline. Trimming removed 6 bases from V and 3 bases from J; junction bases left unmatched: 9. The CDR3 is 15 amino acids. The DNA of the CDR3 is TGTGCCAGCAGCCGACCAGGGGGCGGGTACACTGAAGCTTTCTTT. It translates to CASSRPGGGYTEAFF.

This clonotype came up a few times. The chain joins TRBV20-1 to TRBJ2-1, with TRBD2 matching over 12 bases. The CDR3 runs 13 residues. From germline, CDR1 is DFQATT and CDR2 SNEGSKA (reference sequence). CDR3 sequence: CGAGTSGRSEQFF. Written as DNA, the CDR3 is TGCGGCGCCGGAACTAGCGGGAGGAGTGAGCAGTTCTTC.

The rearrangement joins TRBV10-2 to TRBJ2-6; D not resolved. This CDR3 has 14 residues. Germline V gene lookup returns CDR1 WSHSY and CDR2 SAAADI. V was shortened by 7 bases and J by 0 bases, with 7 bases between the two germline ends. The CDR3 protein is CASTYLSGANVLTF. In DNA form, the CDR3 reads TGCGCCAGCACTTACCTCTCTGGGGCCAACGTCCTGACTTTC.

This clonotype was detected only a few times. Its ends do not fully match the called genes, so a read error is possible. CDR3 residues: CSARQGSGTNVLTF. The CDR3 DNA sequence: TGCAGTGCTAGACAGGGCTCTGGGACCAACGTCCTGACTTTC. The J gene is TRBJ2-6, the V gene TRBV20-1; tentative D call: TRBD1 (5 bases). CDR1 and CDR2 from the germline V gene are DFQATT and SNEGSKA (reference sequence). This CDR3 region has 14 residues.

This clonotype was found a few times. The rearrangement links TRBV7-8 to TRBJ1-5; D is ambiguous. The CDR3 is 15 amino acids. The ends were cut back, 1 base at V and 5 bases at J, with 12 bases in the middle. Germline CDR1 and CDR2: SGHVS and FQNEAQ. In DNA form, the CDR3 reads TGTGCCAGCAGCTTAGACTTATCCACCGATCAGCCCCAGCATTTT. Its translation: CASSLDLSTDQPQHF.

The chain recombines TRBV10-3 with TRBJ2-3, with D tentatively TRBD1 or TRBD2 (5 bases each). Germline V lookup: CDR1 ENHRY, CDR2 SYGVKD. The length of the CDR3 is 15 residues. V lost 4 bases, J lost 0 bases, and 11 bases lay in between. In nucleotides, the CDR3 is TGTGCCATCAGTGGCCGGGACGCTAGCACAGATACGCAGTATTTT. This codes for CAISGRDASTDTQYF.

The CDR3 loop reads CASSPAGRITDTQYF. The CDR3 DNA reads TGTGCCAGCAGCCCGGCCGGCCGAATCACAGATACGCAGTATTTT. V usage is TRBV6-5 and J usage is TRBJ2-3; unclear D gene. There are 15 residues in the CDR3. The V and J ends lost 6 bases and 2 bases respectively, with 15 bases between them. The V gene's germline CDR1 is MNHEY and CDR2 SVGAGI.

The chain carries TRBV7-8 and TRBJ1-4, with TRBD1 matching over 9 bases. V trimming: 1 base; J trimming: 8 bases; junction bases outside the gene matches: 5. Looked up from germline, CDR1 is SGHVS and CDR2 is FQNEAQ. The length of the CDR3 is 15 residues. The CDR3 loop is CASSLEGQGGEKLFF. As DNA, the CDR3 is TGTGCCAGCAGCTTAGAGGGACAGGGCGGGGAAAAACTGTTTTTT.

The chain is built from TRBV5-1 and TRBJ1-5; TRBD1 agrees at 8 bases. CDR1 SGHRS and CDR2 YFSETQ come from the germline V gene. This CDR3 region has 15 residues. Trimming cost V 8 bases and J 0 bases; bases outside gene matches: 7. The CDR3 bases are TGCGCCAGTCGGACAGGGATGAATAGCAATCAGCCCCAGCATTTT. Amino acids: CASRTGMNSNQPQHF.

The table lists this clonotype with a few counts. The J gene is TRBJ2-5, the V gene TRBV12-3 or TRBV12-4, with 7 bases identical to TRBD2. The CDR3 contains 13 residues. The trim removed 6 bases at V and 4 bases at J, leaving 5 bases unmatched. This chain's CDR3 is CASRRAGVETQYF. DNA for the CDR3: TGTGCCAGCAGACGGGCGGGGGTAGAGACCCAGTACTTC.

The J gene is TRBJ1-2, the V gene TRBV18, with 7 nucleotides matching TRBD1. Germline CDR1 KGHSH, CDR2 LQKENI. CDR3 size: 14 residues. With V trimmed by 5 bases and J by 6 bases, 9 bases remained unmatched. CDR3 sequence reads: CASSFKTGSDGYTF. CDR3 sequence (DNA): TGTGCCAGCTCATTCAAGACAGGGTCCGATGGCTACACCTTC.

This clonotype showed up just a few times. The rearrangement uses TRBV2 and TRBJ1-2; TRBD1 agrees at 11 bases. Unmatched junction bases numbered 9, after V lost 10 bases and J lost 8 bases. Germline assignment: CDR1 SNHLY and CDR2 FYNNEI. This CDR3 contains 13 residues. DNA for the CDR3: TGTGCCACCGCCGGACAGGGGGCGAGGGGCTACACCTTC. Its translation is CATAGQGARGYTF.

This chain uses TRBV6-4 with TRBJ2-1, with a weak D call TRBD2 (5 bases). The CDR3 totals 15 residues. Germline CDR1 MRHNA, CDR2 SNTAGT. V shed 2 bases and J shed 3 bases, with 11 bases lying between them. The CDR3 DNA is TGTGCCAGCAGTGACCCGCCTAGCAGCTACAATGAGCAGTTCTTC. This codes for CASSDPPSSYNEQFF.

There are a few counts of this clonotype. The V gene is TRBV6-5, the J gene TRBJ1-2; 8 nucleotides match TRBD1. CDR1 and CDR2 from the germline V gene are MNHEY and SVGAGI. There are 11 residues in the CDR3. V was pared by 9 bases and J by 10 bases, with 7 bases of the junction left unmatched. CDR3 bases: TGTGCCAGTCGACAGGGGTTTGACTACACCTTC. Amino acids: CASRQGFDYTF.

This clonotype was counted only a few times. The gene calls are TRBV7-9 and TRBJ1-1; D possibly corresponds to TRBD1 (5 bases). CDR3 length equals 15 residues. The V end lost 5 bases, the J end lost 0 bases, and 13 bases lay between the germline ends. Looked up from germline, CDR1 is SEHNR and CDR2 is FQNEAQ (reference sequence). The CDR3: CASSPRDSMNTEAFF. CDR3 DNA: TGTGCCAGCAGCCCGAGGGACTCCATGAACACTGAAGCTTTCTTT. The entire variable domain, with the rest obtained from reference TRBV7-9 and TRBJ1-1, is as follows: DTGVSQNPRHKITKRGQNVTFRCDPISEHNRLYWYRQTLGQGPEFLTYFQNEAQLEKSRLLSDRFSAERPKGSFSTLEIQRTEQGDSAMYLCASSPRDSMNTEAFFGQGTRLTVV.

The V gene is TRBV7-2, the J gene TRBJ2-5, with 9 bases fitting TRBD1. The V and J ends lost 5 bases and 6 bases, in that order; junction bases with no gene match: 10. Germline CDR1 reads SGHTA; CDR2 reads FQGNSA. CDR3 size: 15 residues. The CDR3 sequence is CASSPPDRGVKTQYF. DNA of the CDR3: TGTGCCAGCAGCCCTCCGGACAGGGGAGTAAAGACCCAGTACTTC.

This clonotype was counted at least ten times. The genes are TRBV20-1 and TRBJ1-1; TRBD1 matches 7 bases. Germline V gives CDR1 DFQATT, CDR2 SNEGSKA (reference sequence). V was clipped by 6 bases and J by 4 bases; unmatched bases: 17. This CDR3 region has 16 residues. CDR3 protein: CSAAAPSGGVSTEAFF. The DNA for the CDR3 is TGCAGTGCCGCCGCACCTTCAGGGGGGGTCAGCACTGAAGCTTTCTTT.

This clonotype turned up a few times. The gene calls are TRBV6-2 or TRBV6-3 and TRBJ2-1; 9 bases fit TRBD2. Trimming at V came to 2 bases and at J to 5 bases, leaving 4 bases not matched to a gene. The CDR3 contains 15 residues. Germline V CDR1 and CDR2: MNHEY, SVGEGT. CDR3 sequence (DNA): TGTGCCAGCAGTTACGGGACTAGCACCCACAATGAGCAGTTCTTC. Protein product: CASSYGTSTHNEQFF.

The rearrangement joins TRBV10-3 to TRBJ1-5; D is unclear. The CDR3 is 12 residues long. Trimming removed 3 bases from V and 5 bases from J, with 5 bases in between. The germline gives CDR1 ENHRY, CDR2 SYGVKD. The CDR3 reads CAISDPDQPQHF. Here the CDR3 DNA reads TGTGCCATCAGTGATCCGGATCAGCCCCAGCATTTT.

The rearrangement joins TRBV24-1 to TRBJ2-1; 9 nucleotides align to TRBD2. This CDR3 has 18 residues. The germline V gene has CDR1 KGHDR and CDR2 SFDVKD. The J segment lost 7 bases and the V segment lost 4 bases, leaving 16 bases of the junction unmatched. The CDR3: CATSDPQRVAGDKNEQFF. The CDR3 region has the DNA TGTGCCACCAGTGACCCCCAGAGGGTAGCGGGAGATAAGAATGAGCAGTTCTTC.